This T cell receptor beta chain appears in the sequencing data of a study of Ad26.COV2.S vaccination and SARS-CoV-2 variants. The wider study: Donor was in the COV1001 Ad26.COV2.S trial arm.

CDR1 is SGHTA, CDR2 FQGNSA, per germline. The CDR3 sequence is 14 residues long. V gave up 5 bases and J gave up 2 bases, with 13 bases separating them. Treatment reported: some 20 received Ad26.COV2.S at low or high dose, single or two shots; about five received placebo; per-sample allocation not given. Sampling took place 63 days after the first vaccine or placebo injection. Within Boston, the person who donated was an adult of 18-55 years. Overall study results and limits: Vaccine recipients posted higher spike-specific TCR breadth than their placebo counterparts.

Some clones are missing from TCRdb's copy, which holds only in-frame ones; the method was immunoSEQ multiplex PCR. The sample includes about 350,000 clones, approximately 86% seen only once; the top ten take roughly 10%. The table lists this clone with a few counts. Its matching antigen is unknown. This sequence originates from a person between 18 and 65 years old who received the Ad26.COV2.S COVID-19 vaccine or a placebo. Sequenced here: peripheral blood, sampled in a trial of Ad26.COV2.S vaccine versus placebo. The J gene is TRBJ2-7, the V gene TRBV7-2; D is undetermined. The CDR3 coding sequence is TGTGCCAGCAGCAAATGGGCACAAACCTACGAGCAGTACTTC. This translates into CASSKWAQTYEQYF.